This TCR beta chain was found in a study of memory CD4+ T cells and cytomegalovirus serostatus. The wider study: Donors were healthy Belgian adults, under 10 CMV seropositive and 24 seronegative.

This clone was counted once. TCRdb's copy holds only in-frame clones and misses some; the assay was immunoSEQ multiplex PCR. The table includes about 75,000 clones, around 80% detected once. The sort gate was single viable CD3+CD4+CD8-CD45RO+ cells for memory CD4+ T cells. Germline CDR1 and CDR2: SGHRS and YFSETQ. The length of the CDR3 is 15 residues. The V end lost 2 bases, the J end lost 2 bases, and 13 bases lay between the germline ends. The sample consisted of memory CD4+ T cells from blood. V is TRBV5-1 and J is TRBJ1-2; TRBD1 is a possible D gene (5 bases). This TCR was sampled from an adult in good health and CMV-seropositive. CDR3 amino acids: CASSFRRAGNYGYTF. The DNA of the CDR3 is TGCGCCAGCAGCTTCCGCAGGGCAGGAAACTATGGCTACACCTTC.